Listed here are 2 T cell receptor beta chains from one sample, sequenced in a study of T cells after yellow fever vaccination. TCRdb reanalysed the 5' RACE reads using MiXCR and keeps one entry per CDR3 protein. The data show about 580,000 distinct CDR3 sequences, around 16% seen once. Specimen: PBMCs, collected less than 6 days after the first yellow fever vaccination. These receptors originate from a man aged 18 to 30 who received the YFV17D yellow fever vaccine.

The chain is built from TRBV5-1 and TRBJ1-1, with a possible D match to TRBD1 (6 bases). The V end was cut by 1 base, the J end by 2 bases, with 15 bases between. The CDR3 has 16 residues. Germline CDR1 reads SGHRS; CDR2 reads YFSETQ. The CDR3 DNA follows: TGCGCCAGCAGCTTGATCGGGTGGGGGCTAAACACTGAAGCTTTCTTT. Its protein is CASSLIGWGLNTEAFF.

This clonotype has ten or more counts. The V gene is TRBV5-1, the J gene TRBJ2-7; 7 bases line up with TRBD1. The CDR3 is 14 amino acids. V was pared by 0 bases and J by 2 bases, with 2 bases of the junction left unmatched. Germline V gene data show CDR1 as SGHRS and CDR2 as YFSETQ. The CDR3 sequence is CASSLGDSPYEQYF. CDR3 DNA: TGCGCCAGCAGCTTGGGGGACAGCCCCTACGAGCAGTACTTC.